One sample yielded the 14 T cell receptor beta chains listed below, sequenced in a study of early T cells in non-severe SARS-CoV-2 infection. Each CDR3 protein gets one entry after TCRdb re-called the 5' RACE reads with MiXCR. The data hold about 97,000 distinct CDR3 sequences, with around 13% observed a single time. Sequencing was performed on whole blood. The source of these receptors is an adult who was a healthcare worker with PCR-confirmed SARS-CoV-2 infection or an uninfected control (not recorded which).

This chain links TRBV7-9 with TRBJ1-1, with D maybe TRBD1 (6 bases). The CDR3 sequence is 18 residues long. In germline, CDR1 is SEHNR, CDR2 FQNEAQ (reference sequence). V was clipped by 1 base and J by 1 base, with 19 bases between them. Here the CDR3 DNA reads TGTGCCAGCAGCTTAGATAGCGCGTTAGGACAGTCGAACACTGAAGCTTTCTTT. Protein: CASSLDSALGQSNTEAFF.

Ten or more counts support this clonotype. This chain links TRBV6-6 with TRBJ1-1; 7 positions match TRBD1. The junction had 6 bases not matched to a gene; V was cut back by 2 bases and J by 6 bases. This CDR3 has 14 residues. Germline assignment: CDR1 MNHNY and CDR2 SVGAGI (reference sequence). Written as DNA, the CDR3 is TGTGCCAGCAGTTACGGTACAGGGGCCGCTGAAGCTTTCTTT. It is translated as CASSYGTGAAEAFF.

The chain uses TRBV20-1 and TRBJ1-3; D gene unclear. This CDR3 region has 15 residues. CDR1 and CDR2 from the germline V gene are DFQATT and SNEGSKA (reference sequence). Trimming removed 6 bases from V and 0 bases from J, with 15 bases in between. The CDR3 nucleotides read TGCAGTGCGGTGTCCCCGCGGGGCTCTGGAAACACCATATATTTT. Protein: CSAVSPRGSGNTIYF.

This chain joins TRBV28 and TRBJ2-3; 7 bases agree with TRBD1. CDR3 size: 14 residues. Germline loops: CDR1 MDHEN, CDR2 SYDVKM. V gave up 8 bases and J gave up 2 bases; unmatched junction bases: 7. For the CDR3, the DNA is TGTGCCAGCTTTAAGGGGGCCGCCACAGATACGCAGTATTTT. Encoded protein: CASFKGAATDTQYF.

This clonotype was recorded a few times. The chain carries TRBV14 and TRBJ2-1; D is unclear. Germline CDR1 reads SGHDN; CDR2 reads FVKESK. This CDR3 has 13 residues. Trimming removed 0 bases at V and 10 bases at J, with 10 bases between. The CDR3 here is CASSQDRSSEQFF. CDR3 DNA: TGTGCCAGCAGCCAAGATCGGAGTAGCGAGCAGTTCTTC.

The CDR3 DNA is TGTGCCAGCAGCTTAGTCTGGCTAGCGGAGGATGAGCAGTTCTTC. Encoded protein: CASSLVWLAEDEQFF. V gene TRBV11-2 combines with J gene TRBJ2-1, with 7 bases matching TRBD2. The germline V gene encodes CDR1 SGHAT and CDR2 FQNNGV. Trimming cost V 1 base and J 8 bases; bases outside gene matches: 8. The CDR3 runs to 15 residues.

CDR3 sequence (DNA): TGTGCCAGCTCACCCTGGGCAGGGCAAGAAGATACGCAGTATTTT. This encodes CASSPWAGQEDTQYF. The chain recombines TRBV18 with TRBJ2-3; D is perhaps TRBD1 (5 bases). The V gene lost 3 bases and the J gene lost 5 bases, with 15 bases spanning the gap. CDR1 KGHSH and CDR2 LQKENI come from the germline V gene. The CDR3 consists of 15 residues.

This chain connects TRBV5-1 to TRBJ2-2, with D uncertain. This CDR3 is built from 13 residues. Trimming removed 5 bases at V and 4 bases at J, with 9 bases between. Germline V gene data show CDR1 as SGHRS and CDR2 as YFSETQ. The CDR3 nucleotides are TGCGCCAGCAGGGACGAGTCCACCGGGGAGCTGTTTTTT. Translating gives CASRDESTGELFF. Full variable domain (outside the CDR3, taken from reference TRBV5-1 and TRBJ2-2): KAGVTQTPRYLIKTRGQQVTLSCSPISGHRSVSWYQQTPGQGLQFLFEYFSETQRNKGNFPGRFSGRQFSNSRSEMNVSTLELGDSALYLCASRDESTGELFFGEGSRLTVL.

This clonotype showed up many times. The chain links TRBV5-4 to TRBJ2-1; 11 bases map to TRBD2. The germline gives CDR1 SGHNT, CDR2 YYREEE (reference sequence). This CDR3 has 15 amino acids. V was pared by 0 bases and J by 10 bases, with 6 bases of the junction left unmatched. The CDR3 protein is CASSLVVAGGREQFF. CDR3 coding DNA: TGTGCCAGCAGCTTGGTGGTAGCGGGAGGGCGCGAGCAGTTCTTC.

This clonotype showed up many times. The chain joins TRBV14 to TRBJ1-6; D not resolved. Trimming pared 4 bases from V and 7 bases from J, leaving 14 bases between. The CDR3 runs 15 residues. Germline V lookup: CDR1 SGHDN, CDR2 FVKESK. In DNA, the CDR3 is TGTGCCAGCAGCCCATCTGGCTTCCTCAATTCACCCCTCCACTTT. This codes for CASSPSGFLNSPLHF.

There are many counts of this clonotype. For the CDR3, the DNA is TGTGCCAGCAGTTATAGGAGGGAAGCGGCCGAGCAGTACTTC. This gives the protein CASSYRREAAEQYF. The chain uses TRBV6-6 and TRBJ2-7; maybe TRBD2 (6 bases). V lost 3 bases and J 6 bases, leaving 15 bases between the germline ends. The germline V gene has CDR1 MNHNY and CDR2 SVGAGI (reference sequence). The CDR3 is made up of 14 amino acids.

This clonotype was observed many times. The chain links TRBV5-4 to TRBJ2-2; D may be TRBD2 (5 bases). Germline lookup yields CDR1 SGHNT and CDR2 YYREEE (reference sequence). Trimming took off 1 base at V and 4 bases at J, with 8 bases between the two ends. The CDR3 extends over 14 amino acids. The CDR3 protein is CASSLSGGTGELFF. CDR3 DNA sequence: TGTGCCAGCAGCTTGAGCGGCGGCACCGGGGAGCTGTTTTTT.

This clonotype was recorded a few times. The chain joins TRBV2 to TRBJ1-1, with TRBD1 as a possible D gene (5 bases). The CDR3 is 16 residues long. CDR1 SNHLY and CDR2 FYNNEI come from the germline V gene. With 2 bases removed from V and 4 bases from J, the gap between germline ends came to 17 bases. As DNA, the CDR3 is TGTGCCAGCAGTGAAATGGCGGCGCGAAGGGGCACTGAAGCTTTCTTT. Amino acids: CASSEMAARRGTEAFF.

This clonotype has a handful of counts. The chain has TRBV6-2 or TRBV6-3 and TRBJ2-1, with 7 positions matching TRBD2. Germline V gene sequence: CDR1 MNHEY, CDR2 SVGEGT. The CDR3 totals 13 residues. With 5 bases clipped from V and 6 bases from J, the junction kept 4 bases outside the gene matches. The CDR3 nucleotides read TGTGCCAGCAGTACGGGAGGTTCCAATGAGCAGTTCTTC. This sequence encodes CASSTGGSNEQFF.